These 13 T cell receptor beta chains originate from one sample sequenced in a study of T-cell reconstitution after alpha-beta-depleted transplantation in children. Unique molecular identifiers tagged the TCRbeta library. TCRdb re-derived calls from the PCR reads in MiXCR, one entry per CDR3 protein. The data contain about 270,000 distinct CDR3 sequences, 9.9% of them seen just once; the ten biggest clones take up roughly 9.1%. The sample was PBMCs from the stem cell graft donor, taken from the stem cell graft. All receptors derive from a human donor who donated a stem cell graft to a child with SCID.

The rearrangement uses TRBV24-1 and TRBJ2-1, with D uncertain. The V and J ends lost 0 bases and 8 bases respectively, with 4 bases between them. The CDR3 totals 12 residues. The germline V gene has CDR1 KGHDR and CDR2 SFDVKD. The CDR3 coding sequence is TGTGCCACCAGTGATTTGACGGATGAGCAGTTCTTC. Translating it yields CATSDLTDEQFF.

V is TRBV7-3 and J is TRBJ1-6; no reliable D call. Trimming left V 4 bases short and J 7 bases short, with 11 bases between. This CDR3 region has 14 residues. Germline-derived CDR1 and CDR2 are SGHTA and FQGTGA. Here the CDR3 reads CASSSGFGNSPLHF. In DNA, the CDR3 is TGTGCCAGCAGCTCCGGGTTTGGGAATTCACCCCTCCACTTT.

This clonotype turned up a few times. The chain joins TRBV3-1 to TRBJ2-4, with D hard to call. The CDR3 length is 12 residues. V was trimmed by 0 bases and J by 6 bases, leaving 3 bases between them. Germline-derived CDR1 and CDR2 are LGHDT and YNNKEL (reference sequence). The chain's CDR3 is CASSQERNIQYF. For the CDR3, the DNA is TGTGCCAGCAGCCAAGAGAGAAACATTCAGTACTTC.

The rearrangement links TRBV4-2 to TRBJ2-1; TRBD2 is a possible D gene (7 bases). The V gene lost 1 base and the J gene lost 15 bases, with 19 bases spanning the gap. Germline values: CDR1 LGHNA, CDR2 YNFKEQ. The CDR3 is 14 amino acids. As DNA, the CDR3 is TGTGCCAGCAGCCAAGTCGTCGCGGGGGCTCTGCCGTTCTTC. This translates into CASSQVVAGALPFF.

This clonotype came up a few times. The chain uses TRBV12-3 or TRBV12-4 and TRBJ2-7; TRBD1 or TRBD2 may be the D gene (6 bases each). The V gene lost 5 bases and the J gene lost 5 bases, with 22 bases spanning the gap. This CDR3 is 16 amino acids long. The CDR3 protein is CASSPRGQGYMDEQYF. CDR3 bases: TGTGCCAGCAGTCCTCGGGGGCAGGGATATATGGACGAGCAGTACTTC.

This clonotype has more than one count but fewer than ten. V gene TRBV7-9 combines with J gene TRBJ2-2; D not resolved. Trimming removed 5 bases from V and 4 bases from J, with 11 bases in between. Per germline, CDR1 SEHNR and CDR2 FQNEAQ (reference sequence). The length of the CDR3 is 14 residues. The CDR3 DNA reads TGTGCCAGCAGCCCCCTGGGTCCCACCGGGGAGCTGTTTTTT. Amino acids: CASSPLGPTGELFF.

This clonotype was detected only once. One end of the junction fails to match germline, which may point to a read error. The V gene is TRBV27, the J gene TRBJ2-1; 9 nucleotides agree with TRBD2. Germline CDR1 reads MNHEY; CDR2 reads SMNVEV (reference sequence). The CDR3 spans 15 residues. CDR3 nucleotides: TGTGCCAGCAGACCCACGCTAGCGGGGTTGAATGAGCAGTTATTC. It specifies CASRPTLAGLNEQLF.

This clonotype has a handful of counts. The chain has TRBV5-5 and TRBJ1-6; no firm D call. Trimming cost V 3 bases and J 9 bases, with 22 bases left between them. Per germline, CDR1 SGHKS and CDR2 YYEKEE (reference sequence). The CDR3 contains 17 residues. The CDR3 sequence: CASSSIGVLERGSPLHF. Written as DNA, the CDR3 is TGTGCCAGCAGCTCAATCGGGGTGTTGGAGAGAGGTTCACCCCTCCACTTT.

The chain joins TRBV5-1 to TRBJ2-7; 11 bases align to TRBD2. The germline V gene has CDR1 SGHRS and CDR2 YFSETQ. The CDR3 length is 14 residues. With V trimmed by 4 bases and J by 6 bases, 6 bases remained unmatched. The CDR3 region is CASSRSGGAVEQYF. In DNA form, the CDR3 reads TGCGCCAGCAGCCGTAGCGGGGGGGCCGTCGAGCAGTACTTC. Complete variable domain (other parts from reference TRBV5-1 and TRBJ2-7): KAGVTQTPRYLIKTRGQQVTLSCSPISGHRSVSWYQQTPGQGLQFLFEYFSETQRNKGNFPGRFSGRQFSNSRSEMNVSTLELGDSALYLCASSRSGGAVEQYFGPGTRLTVT.

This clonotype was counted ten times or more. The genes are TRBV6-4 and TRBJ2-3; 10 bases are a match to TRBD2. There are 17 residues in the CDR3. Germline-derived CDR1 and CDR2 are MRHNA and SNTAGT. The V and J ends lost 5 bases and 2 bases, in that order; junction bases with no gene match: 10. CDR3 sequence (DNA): TGTGCCAGCAGTCCTACTAGCGGGGACTACAACACAGATACGCAGTATTTT. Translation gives CASSPTSGDYNTDTQYF.

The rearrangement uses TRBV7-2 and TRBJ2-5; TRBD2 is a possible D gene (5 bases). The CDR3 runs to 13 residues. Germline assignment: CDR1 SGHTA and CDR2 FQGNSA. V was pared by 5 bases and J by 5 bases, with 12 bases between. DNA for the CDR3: TGTGCCAGCAGCCTCGCGGACTCGGAGACCCAGTACTTC. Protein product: CASSLADSETQYF.

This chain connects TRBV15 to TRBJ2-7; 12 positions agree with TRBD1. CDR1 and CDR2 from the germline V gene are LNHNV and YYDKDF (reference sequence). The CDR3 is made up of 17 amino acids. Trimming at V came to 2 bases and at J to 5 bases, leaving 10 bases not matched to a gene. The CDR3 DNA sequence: TGTGCCACCAGCAGAACTCCTACCGGGACAGGGGGCGACGAGCAGTACTTC. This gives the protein CATSRTPTGTGGDEQYF.

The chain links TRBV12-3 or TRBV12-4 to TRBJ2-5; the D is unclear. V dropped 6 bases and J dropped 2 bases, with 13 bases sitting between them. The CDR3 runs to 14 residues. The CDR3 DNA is TGTGCCAGCAGCCCGGCGGTCCGACAAGAGACCCAGTACTTC. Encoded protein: CASSPAVRQETQYF.